A selection of T cell receptor beta chains follows, all from one sample in a study of T cell responses to AZD1222 COVID-19 vaccine. Profiling relied on immunoSEQ multiplex PCR, and the TCRdb table lists in-frame clones only, not all of them. The table lists approximately 140,000 clones, more than 80% of them singletons. This material consisted of peripheral blood, taken on day 0 of MenACWY control vaccination. The receptors originated from an adult in good health. Both conserved end residues are part of each CDR3. The D gene is left open where the match is weak. Clone size is not always given. Where it is, it says once, few, many or a class for expanded clones.

>TRBV2|-|few|TRBJ2-5
CASTVDIDKTQYF
TGTGCCAGCACTGTAGACATAGATAAGACCCAGTACTTC
>TRBV5-6|TRBD1|once|TRBJ1-2
CASSTGQANYGYTF
TGTGCCAGCAGCACGGGACAGGCCAACTATGGCTACACCTTC
>TRBV7-8|TRBD1|-|TRBJ1-1
CASSATGVGSTEAFF
TGTGCCAGCAGCGCGACAGGGGTCGGTTCAACTGAAGCTTTCTTT
>TRBV2|TRBD2|-|TRBJ2-1
CASSELAGVLNNEQFF
TGTGCCAGCAGTGAACTAGCGGGAGTTCTCAACAATGAGCAGTTCTTC
>TRBV5-4|-|-|TRBJ1-2
CASSLGAVNYGYTF
TGTGCCAGCAGCTTGGGGGCAGTTAACTATGGCTACACCTTC
>TRBV12-3/TRBV12-4|-|-|TRBJ2-7
CASSLGYEQYF
TGTGCCAGCAGTTTAGGTTACGAGCAGTACTTC
>TRBV28|TRBD1|-|TRBJ1-1
CASNSGGTEAFF
TGTGCCAGCAATTCAGGGGGCACTGAAGCTTTCTTT
>TRBV7-8|TRBD2|-|TRBJ2-1
CASSRTSGSGNEQFF
TGTGCCAGCAGCCGGACTAGCGGGAGCGGGAATGAGCAGTTCTTC
>TRBV6-1|TRBD1|-|TRBJ2-7
CASSEAIPTGAYEQYF
TGTGCCAGCAGTGAAGCGATCCCGACAGGGGCCTACGAGCAGTACTTC
>TRBV12-5|TRBD1|-|TRBJ2-2
CASGLGQGANTGELFF
TGTGCTAGTGGTTTGGGACAGGGGGCAAACACCGGGGAGCTGTTTTTT
>TRBV9|-|-|TRBJ1-1
CASSGPGGTEAFF
TGTGCCAGCAGCGGACCTGGGGGCACTGAAGCTTTCTTT
>TRBV20-1|TRBD1|-|TRBJ1-5
CSASRGQLNQPQHF
TGCAGTGCTAGTAGGGGACAGCTCAATCAGCCCCAGCATTTT
>TRBV2|-|-|TRBJ2-5
CASSEASGRWETQYF
TGTGCCAGCAGTGAAGCATCAGGGAGGTGGGAGACCCAGTACTTC
>TRBV4-2|-|-|TRBJ2-6
CASSQDLGSGANVLTF
TGTGCCAGCAGCCAAGATCTCGGCTCTGGGGCCAACGTCCTGACTTTC
>TRBV6-1|-|-|TRBJ2-1
CASTPERYNEQFF
TGTGCCAGCACCCCGGAGAGATACAATGAGCAGTTCTTC
>TRBV19|TRBD1|-|TRBJ1-1
CASSTEQGPEEAEAFF
TGTGCCAGTAGTACGGAACAGGGGCCCGAGGAGGCTGAAGCTTTCTTT
>TRBV9|-|-|TRBJ1-1
CASSVDGPKTEAFF
TGTGCCAGCAGCGTGGACGGCCCCAAGACTGAAGCTTTCTTT
>TRBV3-1/TRBV3-2|-|-|TRBJ1-2
CASSPRGRADYGYTF
TGTGCCAGCAGCCCGAGGGGCAGGGCCGATTATGGCTACACCTTC